This is a list of T cell receptor beta chains from one sample in a study of blood T cell repertoires in COVID-19. Using immunoSEQ multiplex PCR, the repertoire was profiled, and TCRdb retains in-frame clones only, with some absent. The sample lists 130,000 to 150,000 clones; 84% were seen once. Sequenced input: peripheral blood. The receptors originated from a woman between 50 and 59 years old in a cohort sampled during active or convalescent COVID-19. CDR3s include the opening cysteine and the closing phenylalanine or tryptophan. The D gene is left open where the match is weak. Not every row has a clone size; where given, it reads once, few, many or a size class.

j_call v_call clone_size d_call cdr3_aa cdr3_nt
TRBJ2-1 TRBV7-2 NA TRBD2 CASSTLTSGGDEQFF TGTGCCAGCAGCACGCTGACTAGCGGGGGGGATGAGCAGTTCTTC
TRBJ1-5 TRBV7-2 once TRBD1 CASSDRGGGQPQHF TGTGCCAGCAGCGACAGGGGCGGAGGTCAGCCCCAGCATTTT
TRBJ2-7 TRBV7-2 NA TRBD1 CASSLAGDRSYEQYF TGTGCCAGCAGCTTAGCCGGGGACAGATCCTACGAGCAGTACTTC
TRBJ1-4 TRBV6-5 NA NA CASTRGNEKLFF TGTGCCAGCACCCGGGGGAATGAAAAACTGTTTTTT
TRBJ2-3 TRBV7-7 NA NA CASSLTPGQGPQYF TGTGCTAGCAGCTTAACCCCTGGGCAGGGTCCGCAGTATTTT
TRBJ1-5 TRBV3-1/TRBV3-2 NA NA CASSQGFSGTSNQPQHF TGTGCCAGCAGCCAAGGATTTAGCGGGACCAGCAATCAGCCCCAGCATTTT
TRBJ2-7 TRBV10-3 NA NA CAISPRTASYEQYF TGTGCCATCAGTCCCCGAACTGCCTCCTACGAGCAGTACTTC
TRBJ2-1 TRBV30 NA TRBD1 CAWSDGVGQTNEQFF TGTGCCTGGAGCGATGGGGTGGGACAGACAAATGAGCAGTTCTTC
TRBJ1-2 TRBV2 once TRBD1 CASSGRDRGANYGYTF TGTGCCAGCAGTGGACGGGACAGAGGAGCTAACTATGGCTACACCTTC
TRBJ2-7 TRBV4-2 few TRBD2 CASSQEVLSWRGTTYEQYF TGTGCCAGCAGCCAAGAAGTTCTTTCGTGGCGGGGGACCACATACGAGCAGTACTTC
TRBJ2-3 TRBV5-6 NA TRBD1 CASSLTGQGFTDTQYF TGTGCCAGCAGCTTGACGGGACAGGGATTTACAGATACGCAGTATTTT
TRBJ1-2 TRBV18 NA TRBD1 CASSTTLTGNYGYTF TGTGCCAGCTCAACTACTTTGACAGGGAACTATGGCTACACCTTC
TRBJ2-7 TRBV10-3 NA NA CAIGGLSANYEQYF TGTGCCATCGGAGGGCTGTCAGCAAACTACGAGCAGTACTTC